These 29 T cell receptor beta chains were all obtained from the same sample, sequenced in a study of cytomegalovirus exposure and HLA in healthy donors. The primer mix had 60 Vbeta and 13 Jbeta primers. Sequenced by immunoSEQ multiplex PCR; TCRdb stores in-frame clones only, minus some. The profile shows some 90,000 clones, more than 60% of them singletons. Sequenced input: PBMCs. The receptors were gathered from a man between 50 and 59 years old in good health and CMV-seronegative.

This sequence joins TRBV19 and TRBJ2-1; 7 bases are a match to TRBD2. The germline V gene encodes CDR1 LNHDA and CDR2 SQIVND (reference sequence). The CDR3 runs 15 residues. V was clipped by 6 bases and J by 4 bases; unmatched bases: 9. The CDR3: CASRKVAGVYNEQFF. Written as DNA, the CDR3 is TGTGCCAGTAGGAAGGTCGCGGGAGTGTACAATGAGCAGTTCTTC.

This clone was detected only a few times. CDR3 protein: CASTKQNENTEAFF. The CDR3 DNA reads as TGTGCCAGCACAAAACAGAACGAGAACACTGAAGCTTTCTTT. The V call is TRBV9, the J call TRBJ1-1; D is ambiguous. Germline assignment: CDR1 SGDLS and CDR2 YYNGEE. Trimming left V 6 bases short and J 1 base short, with 13 bases between. This CDR3 region has 14 residues. Filled out from reference TRBV9 and TRBJ1-1, the complete variable domain reads DSGVTQTPKHLITATGQRVTLRCSPRSGDLSVYWYQQSLDQGLQFLIQYYNGEERAKGNILERFSAQQFPDLHSELNLSSLELGDSALYFCASTKQNENTEAFFGQGTRLTVV.

DNA of the CDR3: TGTGCTAGTGGTATAGGGGGGGCGAACAATGAGCAGTTCTTC. Protein product: CASGIGGANNEQFF. The chain recombines TRBV12-5 with TRBJ2-1, with D perhaps matching TRBD2 (7 bases). Trimming removed 5 bases from V and 5 bases from J, with 13 bases in between. CDR3 length: 14 residues. Germline CDR1 LGHNT, CDR2 FRNRAP.

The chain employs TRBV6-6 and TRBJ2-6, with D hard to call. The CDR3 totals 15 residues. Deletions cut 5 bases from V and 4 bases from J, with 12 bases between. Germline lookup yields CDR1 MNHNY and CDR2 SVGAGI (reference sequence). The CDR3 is CASSPNSWGANVLTF. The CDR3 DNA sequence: TGTGCCAGCAGTCCTAACTCTTGGGGGGCCAACGTCCTGACTTTC.

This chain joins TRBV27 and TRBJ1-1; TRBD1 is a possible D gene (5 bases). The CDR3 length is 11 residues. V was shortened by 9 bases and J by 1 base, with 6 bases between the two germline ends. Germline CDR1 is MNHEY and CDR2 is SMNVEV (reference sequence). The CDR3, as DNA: TGTGCCAGTAGGGGGAACACTGAAGCTTTCTTT. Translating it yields CASRGNTEAFF.

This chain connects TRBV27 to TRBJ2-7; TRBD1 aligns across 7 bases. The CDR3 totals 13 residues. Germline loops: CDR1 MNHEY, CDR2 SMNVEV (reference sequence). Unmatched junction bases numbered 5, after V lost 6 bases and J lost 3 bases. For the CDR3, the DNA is TGTGCCAGCAGCCTAGACAGGGACTACGAGCAGTACTTC. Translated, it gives CASSLDRDYEQYF.

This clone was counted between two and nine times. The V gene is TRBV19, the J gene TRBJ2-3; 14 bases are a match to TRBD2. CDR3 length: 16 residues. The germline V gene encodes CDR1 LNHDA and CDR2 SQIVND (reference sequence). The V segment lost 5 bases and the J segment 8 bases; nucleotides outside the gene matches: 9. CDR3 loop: CASSEGLAGVQGTQYF. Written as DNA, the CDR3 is TGTGCCAGTAGTGAGGGACTAGCGGGGGTTCAAGGTACGCAGTATTTT.

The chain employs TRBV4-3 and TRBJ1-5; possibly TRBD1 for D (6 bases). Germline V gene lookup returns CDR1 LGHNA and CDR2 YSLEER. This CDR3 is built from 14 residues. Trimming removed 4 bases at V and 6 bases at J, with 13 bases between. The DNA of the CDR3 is TGCGCCAGCAGCCTAGACAGGTTTGGTCAGCCCCAGCATTTT. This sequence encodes CASSLDRFGQPQHF.

CDR3 protein: CASSSAGGVETQYF. Written as DNA, the CDR3 is TGCGCCAGCAGCTCCGCGGGGGGCGTGGAGACCCAGTACTTC. V usage is TRBV5-1 and J usage is TRBJ2-5, with 8 bases matching TRBD2. V lost 3 bases, J lost 5 bases, and 6 bases stayed unmatched. Germline V CDR1 and CDR2: SGHRS, YFSETQ. This CDR3 spans 14 amino acids.

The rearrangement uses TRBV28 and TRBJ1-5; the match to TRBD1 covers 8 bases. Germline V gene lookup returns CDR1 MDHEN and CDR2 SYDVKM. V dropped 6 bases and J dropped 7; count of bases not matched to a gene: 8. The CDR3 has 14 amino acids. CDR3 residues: CASSPPGQAQPQHF. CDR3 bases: TGTGCCAGCAGCCCACCGGGACAGGCACAGCCCCAGCATTTT.

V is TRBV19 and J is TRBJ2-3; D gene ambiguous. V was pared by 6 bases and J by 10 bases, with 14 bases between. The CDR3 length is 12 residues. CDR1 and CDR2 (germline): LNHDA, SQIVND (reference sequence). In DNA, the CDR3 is TGTGCCAGTAGAAGCTCCCTGGTGGCGCAGTATTTT. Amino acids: CASRSSLVAQYF.

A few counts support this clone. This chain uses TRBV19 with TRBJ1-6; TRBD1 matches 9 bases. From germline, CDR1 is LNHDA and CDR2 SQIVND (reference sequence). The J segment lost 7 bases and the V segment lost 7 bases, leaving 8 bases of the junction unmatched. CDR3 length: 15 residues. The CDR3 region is CASKIWDRANSPLHF. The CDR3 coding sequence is TGTGCCAGTAAAATTTGGGACAGGGCGAATTCACCCCTCCACTTT.

The CDR3 coding sequence is TGTGCCAGCAGCGGACTAGCGGTCTACAATGAGCAGTTCTTC. Translating gives CASSGLAVYNEQFF. The J gene is TRBJ2-1, the V gene TRBV9, with 9 bases that match TRBD2. CDR1 and CDR2 from the germline V gene are SGDLS and YYNGEE. The V gene end was trimmed by 3 bases and the J gene end by 3 bases; junction bases not matched to a gene: 1. The CDR3 contains 14 residues.

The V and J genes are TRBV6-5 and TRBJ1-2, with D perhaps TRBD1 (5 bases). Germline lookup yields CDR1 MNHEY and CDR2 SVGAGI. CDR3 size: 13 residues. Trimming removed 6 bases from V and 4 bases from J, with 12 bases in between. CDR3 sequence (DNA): TGTGCCAGCAGCTTAACAGGATTCTATGGCTACACCTTC. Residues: CASSLTGFYGYTF.

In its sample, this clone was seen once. Here the CDR3 reads CASRDRASRGEQYF. The CDR3 bases are TGTGCCAGTAGGGACCGAGCGAGTCGGGGGGAGCAGTACTTC. The chain is built from TRBV19 and TRBJ2-7, with TRBD2 as a possible D gene (6 bases). CDR1 is LNHDA and CDR2 is SQIVND in the germline V gene (reference sequence). CDR3 length: 14 residues. The V end was cut by 6 bases, the J end by 7 bases, with 19 bases between.

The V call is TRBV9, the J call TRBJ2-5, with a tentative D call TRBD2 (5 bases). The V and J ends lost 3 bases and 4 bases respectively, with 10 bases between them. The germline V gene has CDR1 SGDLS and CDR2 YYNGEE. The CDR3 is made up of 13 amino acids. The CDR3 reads CASSDLRGETQYF. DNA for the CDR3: TGTGCCAGCAGCGACTTACGGGGAGAGACCCAGTACTTC.

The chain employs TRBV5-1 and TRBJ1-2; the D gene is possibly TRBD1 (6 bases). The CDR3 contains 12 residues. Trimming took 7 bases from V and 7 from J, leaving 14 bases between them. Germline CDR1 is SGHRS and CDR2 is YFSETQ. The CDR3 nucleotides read TGCGCCAGCTGGGACACTCCGGGTGGCTACACCTTC. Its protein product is CASWDTPGGYTF.

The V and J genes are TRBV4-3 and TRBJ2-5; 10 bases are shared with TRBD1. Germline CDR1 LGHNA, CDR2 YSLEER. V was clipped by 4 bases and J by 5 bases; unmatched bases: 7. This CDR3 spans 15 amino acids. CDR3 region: CASSLRQGAKETQYF. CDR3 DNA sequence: TGCGCCAGCAGCCTCAGACAGGGGGCTAAGGAGACCCAGTACTTC.

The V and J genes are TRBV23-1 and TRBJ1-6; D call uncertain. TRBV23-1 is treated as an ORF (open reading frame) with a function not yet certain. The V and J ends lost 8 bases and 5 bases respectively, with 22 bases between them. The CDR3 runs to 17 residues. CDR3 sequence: CASDPPQKDNHNSPLHF. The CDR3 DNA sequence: TGCGCCAGCGATCCCCCTCAGAAAGATAACCATAATTCACCCCTCCACTTT.

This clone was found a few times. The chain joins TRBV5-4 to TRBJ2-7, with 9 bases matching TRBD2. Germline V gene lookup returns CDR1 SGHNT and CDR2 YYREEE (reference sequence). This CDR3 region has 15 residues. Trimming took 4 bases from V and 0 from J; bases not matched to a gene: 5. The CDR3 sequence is CASSQDSGSSYEQYF. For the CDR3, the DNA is TGTGCCAGCAGCCAAGATAGCGGGAGCTCCTACGAGCAGTACTTC.

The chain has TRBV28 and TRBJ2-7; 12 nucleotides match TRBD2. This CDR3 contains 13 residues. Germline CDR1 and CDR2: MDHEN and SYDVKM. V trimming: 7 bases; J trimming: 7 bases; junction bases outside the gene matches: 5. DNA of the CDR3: TGTGCCAGCAATGCCGGACTAGCGGGGGAGCAGTACTTC. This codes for CASNAGLAGEQYF.

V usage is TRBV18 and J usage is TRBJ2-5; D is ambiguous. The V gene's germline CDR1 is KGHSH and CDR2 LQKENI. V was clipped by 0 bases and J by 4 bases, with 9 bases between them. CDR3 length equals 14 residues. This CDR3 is CASSPPARLETQYF. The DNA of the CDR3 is TGTGCCAGCTCACCACCGGCGCGGTTAGAGACCCAGTACTTC.

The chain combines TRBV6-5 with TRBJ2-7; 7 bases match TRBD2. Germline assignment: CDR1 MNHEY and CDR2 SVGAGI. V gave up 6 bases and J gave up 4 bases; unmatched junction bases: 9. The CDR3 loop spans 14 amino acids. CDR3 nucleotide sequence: TGTGCCAGCAGGCCTACCTGGGGAGGGTACGAGCAGTACTTC. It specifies CASRPTWGGYEQYF.

The CDR3 coding sequence is TGTGCCAGCACCCGGGGACAGTACAATGAGCAGTTCTTC. Amino acids: CASTRGQYNEQFF. V is TRBV7-2 and J is TRBJ2-1, with 7 positions matching TRBD1. CDR1 SGHTA and CDR2 FQGNSA come from the germline V gene. The junction had 4 bases not matched to a gene; V was cut back by 7 bases and J by 4 bases. There are 13 residues in the CDR3.

CDR3 in DNA: TGCAGCGTTGAACCACGTGCAGACTCAGGGCTCGATGAGCAGTTCTTC. Residues: CSVEPRADSGLDEQFF. The chain couples TRBV29-1 to TRBJ2-1, with D possibly TRBD1 on 5 matching bases. There are 16 residues in the CDR3. Germline CDR1 is SQVTM and CDR2 is ANQGSEA. Trimming cost V 2 bases and J 8 bases, with 22 bases left between them.

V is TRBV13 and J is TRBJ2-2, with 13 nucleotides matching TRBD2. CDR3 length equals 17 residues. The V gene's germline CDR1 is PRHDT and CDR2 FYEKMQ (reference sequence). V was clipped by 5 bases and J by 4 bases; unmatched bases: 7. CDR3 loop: CASSRTSGRRGTGELFF. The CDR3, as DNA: TGTGCCAGCAGCCGGACTAGCGGGAGAAGGGGCACCGGGGAGCTGTTTTTT. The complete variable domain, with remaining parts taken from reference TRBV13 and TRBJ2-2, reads AAGVIQSPRHLIKEKRETATLKCYPIPRHDTVYWYQQGPGQDPQFLISFYEKMQSDKGSIPDRFSAQQFSDYHSELNMSSLELGDSALYFCASSRTSGRRGTGELFFGEGSRLTVL.

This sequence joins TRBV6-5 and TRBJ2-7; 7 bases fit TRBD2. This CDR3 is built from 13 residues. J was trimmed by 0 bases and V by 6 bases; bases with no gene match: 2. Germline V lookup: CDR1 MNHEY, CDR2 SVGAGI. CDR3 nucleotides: TGTGCCAGCAGGGGGACTAACTCCTACGAGCAGTACTTC. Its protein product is CASRGTNSYEQYF.

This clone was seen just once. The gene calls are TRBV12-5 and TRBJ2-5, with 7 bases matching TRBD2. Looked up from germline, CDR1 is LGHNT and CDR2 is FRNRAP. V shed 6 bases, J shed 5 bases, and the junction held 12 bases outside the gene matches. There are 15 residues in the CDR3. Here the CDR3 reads CASGRGTTRRETQYF. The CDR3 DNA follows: TGTGCTAGTGGACGGGGGACTACCCGAAGGGAGACCCAGTACTTC. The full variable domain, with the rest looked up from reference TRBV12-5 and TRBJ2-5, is DARVTQTPRHKVTEMGQEVTMRCQPILGHNTVFWYRQTMMQGLELLAYFRNRAPLDDSGMPKDRFSAEMPDATLATLKIQPSEPRDSAVYFCASGRGTTRRETQYFGPGTRLLVL.

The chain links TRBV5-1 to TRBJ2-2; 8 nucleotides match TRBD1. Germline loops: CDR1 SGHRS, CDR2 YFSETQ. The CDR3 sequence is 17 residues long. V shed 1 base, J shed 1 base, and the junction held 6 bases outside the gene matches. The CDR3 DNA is TGCGCCAGCAGCTTGAGTATCGGACAGGGGAACACCGGGGAGCTGTTTTTT. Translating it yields CASSLSIGQGNTGELFF.